This T cell receptor beta chain is from a study of T cell responses to AZD1222 COVID-19 vaccine. Study details: Second-dose recipients at about 4 or about 12 weeks were treated as one pooled group. Study findings and constraints: Seropositive status at baseline applied to only six AZD1222 recipients. Every sample of the repertoires postdated the peak T cell response. Regions 160-218 and 743-854 held dominance among vaccine-associated CD4 TCRs, which spanned spike.

Comment on this clone: What it binds is not known.

V lost 0 bases, J lost 6 bases, and 16 bases lay in between. There are 15 residues in the CDR3. From germline, CDR1 is SGDLS and CDR2 YYNGEE. TCRdb's table, derived via immunoSEQ multiplex PCR, lists solely in-frame clones and lacks some. Seen here are approximately 80,000 clones, 80% to 90% observed once, and the top ten hold approximately 31%. The TCR comes from an adult in good health. This chain joins TRBV9 and TRBJ2-7, with D maybe TRBD1 (6 bases). The sequencing used peripheral blood, collected on day 0 of AZD1222 vaccination. The CDR3 DNA follows: TGTGCCAGCAGCGTAGGGGCAGGGGCCTTCACCGAGCAGTACTTC. Amino acids: CASSVGAGAFTEQYF.